This entry lists 5 T cell receptor beta chains sequenced from one sample in a study of tumor-infiltrating lymphocytes in oesophageal squamous cell carcinoma. TCRdb ran MiXCR on the PCR reads and lists one entry per CDR3 protein. The sample consists of just over 20,000 distinct CDR3 sequences, about 34% of them appearing once. What was sequenced was esophageal tumor tissue. The origin of the receptors is a male donor with esophageal squamous cell carcinoma.

The genes are TRBV6-1 and TRBJ2-5, with a possible D match to TRBD2 (6 bases). The germline CDR1 and CDR2 sequences are MNHNS and SASEGT. CDR3 size: 14 residues. With 3 bases removed from V and 11 bases from J, the gap between germline ends came to 19 bases. The CDR3 protein is CASSDPTGLAKQYF. The CDR3 nucleotides read TGTGCCAGCAGTGATCCGACGGGACTGGCAAAGCAGTACTTC.

In the case of this clonotype: Likely a read error: the CDR3 ends without its conserved phenylalanine or tryptophan. The limits of the CDR3 on the DNA are not certain, so only TCRdb's listed CDR3 is given. The chain combines TRBV7-2 with TRBJ2-7; the table calls TRBD2, which could not be checked here. Germline values: CDR1 SGHTA, CDR2 FQGNSA. The CDR3 extends over 12 residues, inclusive of both ends. The chain's CDR3 is CASSRAAMATPS.

The J gene is TRBJ2-3, the V gene TRBV27; the D gene is possibly TRBD2 (6 bases). The DNA end favors TRBJ2-7, so the J call may be wrong. CDR1 and CDR2 (germline): MNHEY, SMNVEV (reference sequence). This CDR3 region has 13 residues. This chain's CDR3 is CASSFSIGREQYF. DNA for the CDR3: TGTGCCAGCAGTTTCTCCATTGGGAGGGAGCAGTACTTC.

V gene TRBV7-8 combines with J gene TRBJ2-7; TRBD1 matches 7 bases. The V segment lost 5 bases and the J segment 6 bases; nucleotides outside the gene matches: 7. Germline CDR1 is SGHVS and CDR2 is FQNEAQ. The CDR3 length is 13 residues. The CDR3 DNA reads as TGTGCCAGCAGCACCATAGGACAGGCCGAGCAGTACTTC. It codes for CASSTIGQAEQYF. The whole variable domain, remainder taken from reference TRBV7-8 and TRBJ2-7, is GAGVSQSPRYKVAKRGQDVALRCDPISGHVSLFWYQQALGQGPEFLTYFQNEAQLDKSGLPSDRFFAERPEGSVSTLKIQRTQQEDSAVYLCASSTIGQAEQYFGPGTRLTVT.

Concerning this clonotype itself: The conserved phenylalanine or tryptophan normally closing the CDR3 is absent here, so this likely arose from a read error. The limits of the CDR3 on the DNA are not certain, so only TCRdb's listed CDR3 is given. The V call is TRBV28, the J call TRBJ2-7; whether TRBD1, the table's D call, matches the DNA was not checked. Germline V gives CDR1 MDHEN, CDR2 SYDVKM. Including both end residues, the CDR3 is 16 amino acids long. The CDR3 loop reads CASSSGDRNYGYTFGS.